These 24 T cell receptor beta chains were sequenced from one sample in a study of response to subunit inactivated influenza vaccine (dated by TCRdb to the late 2010s). Receptor libraries were prepared by RT-PCR. Sequencing used an Illumina HiSeq 2500. TCRdb cleaned the public reads at Q25 with fastp, built clones with MiXCR and kept in-frame beta chains. Each CDR3 protein gets just one entry, which takes the most common genes and DNA from the rows behind it. Counted in this sample were a few hundred thousand distinct CDR3 sequences; approximately 15% of them appeared once. Approximately 10% of the sample goes to the ten largest clones. The specimen was PBMCs from blood, collected 11 to 12 days after vaccination. The receptors were sampled from a man aged 45-60 years who received an inactivated influenza vaccine. Donor details come from another sample of the same person, matched by shared clones.

The table lists this clonotype with a few counts. This chain uses TRBV7-9 with TRBJ2-7, with 9 bases identical to TRBD2. The CDR3 loop spans 17 amino acids. V lost 2 bases to trimming and J lost 3 bases; unmatched junction nucleotides: 11. CDR1 and CDR2 from the germline V gene are SEHNR and FQNEAQ (reference sequence). In DNA form, the CDR3 reads TGTGCCAGCAGCTTATATAGCGGGGGCGTCAGCGTCTACGAGCAGTACTTC. Amino acid sequence: CASSLYSGGVSVYEQYF.

This chain links TRBV19 with TRBJ1-6, with D possibly TRBD1 on 5 matching bases. Trimming pared 3 bases from V and 7 bases from J, leaving 16 bases between. Germline V gives CDR1 LNHDA, CDR2 SQIVND (reference sequence). The CDR3 totals 16 residues. The CDR3 DNA is TGTGCCAGTAGTATGATGCGGGGCTCCGACAATTCACCCCTCCACTTT. Translated, it gives CASSMMRGSDNSPLHF.

V is TRBV4-3 and J is TRBJ2-7, with D unclear. With 4 bases removed from V and 1 base from J, the gap between germline ends came to 11 bases. CDR1 is LGHNA, CDR2 YSLEER, per germline. The CDR3 is 14 amino acids. CDR3: CASSLNPRSYEQYF. The CDR3 coding sequence is TGCGCCAGCAGCCTCAATCCCAGATCCTACGAGCAGTACTTC.

The chain uses TRBV10-3 and TRBJ1-5; D may be TRBD1 (6 bases). The V gene lost 2 bases and the J gene lost 4 bases, with 9 bases spanning the gap. Germline V gene sequence: CDR1 ENHRY, CDR2 SYGVKD. The CDR3 runs to 14 residues. The CDR3 sequence: CAISEGQRNQPQHF. The CDR3 DNA reads TGTGCCATCAGTGAGGGACAGAGGAATCAGCCCCAGCATTTT.

For this clonotype: Because the CDR3 is missing its conserved closing phenylalanine or tryptophan, this is likely a read error. This chain links TRBV7-2 with TRBJ1-6; the D is unclear. Germline loops: CDR1 SGHTA, CDR2 FQGNSA. This CDR3 has 15 residues. V was shortened by 5 bases and J by 3 bases, with 11 bases between the two germline ends. The CDR3: CASSLGPLYNSPLHS. CDR3 bases: TGTGCCAGCAGCCTAGGCCCGCTCTATAATTCACCCCTCCACTCT.

The chain uses TRBV7-9 and TRBJ2-5; maybe TRBD2 (6 bases). This CDR3 spans 14 amino acids. Germline V gene sequence: CDR1 SEHNR, CDR2 FQNEAQ (reference sequence). V dropped 1 base and J dropped 5 bases, with 11 bases sitting between them. The CDR3 region has the DNA TGTGCCAGCAGCTTAGGAGAGGGGAGGGAGACCCAGTACTTC. As protein: CASSLGEGRETQYF.

The chain is built from TRBV6-1 and TRBJ1-5, with D possibly TRBD1 on 5 matching bases. The CDR3 spans 14 residues. Germline V gene lookup returns CDR1 MNHNS and CDR2 SASEGT. Trimming shortened V by 2 bases and J by 6 bases, and 11 bases separated the two germline ends. CDR3 protein: CASSERQGGQPQHF. The CDR3 DNA is TGTGCCAGCAGTGAACGCCAGGGCGGTCAGCCCCAGCATTTT.

This clonotype was detected only a few times. The chain links TRBV12-3 or TRBV12-4 to TRBJ2-3; tentatively, D is TRBD2 (6 bases). There are 16 residues in the CDR3. Trimming pared 5 bases from V and 3 bases from J, leaving 18 bases between. The chain's CDR3 is CASSQLASVVTDTQYF. The CDR3 coding sequence is TGTGCCAGCAGTCAACTCGCTAGCGTAGTTACAGATACGCAGTATTTT.

The gene calls are TRBV7-2 and TRBJ2-1; 7 bases match TRBD2. Germline V gene sequence: CDR1 SGHTA, CDR2 FQGNSA. CDR3 size: 16 residues. J was trimmed by 6 bases and V by 2 bases; bases with no gene match: 10. In nucleotides, the CDR3 is TGTGCCAGCAGCTTACTTCGAGGGAGGGCTTCCAATGAGCAGTTCTTC. Its translation: CASSLLRGRASNEQFF.

This chain uses TRBV4-2 with TRBJ1-2, with D possibly TRBD1 on 5 matching bases. Germline CDR1 and CDR2: LGHNA and YNFKEQ. Trimming cost V 5 bases and J 7 bases, with 14 bases left between them. The CDR3 contains 13 residues. DNA for the CDR3: TGTGCCAGCAGCACCCAGGGAATAGCTGGCTACACCTTC. It yields the protein CASSTQGIAGYTF.

This clonotype showed up just a few times. The chain carries TRBV30 and TRBJ2-5, with D perhaps TRBD2 (7 bases). The CDR3 length is 13 residues. V lost 4 bases and J lost 7, with 16 bases in between. Germline CDR1 reads GTSNPN; CDR2 reads SVGIG (reference sequence). The CDR3 DNA is TGTGCCTGGAAATTCGCGGGGGCCGGGACCCAGTACTTC. Translation: CAWKFAGAGTQYF.

This clonotype occurred a few times. The chain carries TRBV6-4 and TRBJ1-5; D unresolved. V was clipped by 7 bases and J by 0 bases, with 7 bases between them. Germline V gene lookup returns CDR1 MRHNA and CDR2 SNTAGT. The CDR3 is 13 residues long. CDR3 nucleotide sequence: TGTGCCAGCACTCCATATAGCAATCAGCCCCAGCATTTT. Its translation is CASTPYSNQPQHF.

This chain connects TRBV6-5 to TRBJ2-1; D is possibly TRBD2 (6 bases). The V end lost 2 bases, the J end lost 1 base, and 12 bases lay between the germline ends. Germline V gives CDR1 MNHEY, CDR2 SVGAGI. The CDR3 runs 16 residues. The CDR3 spells CASSYRPGTSYNEQFF. The CDR3 DNA follows: TGTGCCAGCAGTTACCGTCCGGGGACTTCCTACAATGAGCAGTTCTTC.

This clonotype was seen only a few times. V usage is TRBV3-1 and J usage is TRBJ2-1; the D gene is possibly TRBD1 (6 bases). The CDR3 runs to 16 residues. Germline V gene sequence: CDR1 LGHDT, CDR2 YNNKEL (reference sequence). With 0 bases removed from V and 3 bases from J, the gap between germline ends came to 12 bases. The CDR3 region has the DNA TGTGCCAGCAGCCAAGAACTGGGGGCCCTCTACAATGAGCAGTTCTTC. Translation gives CASSQELGALYNEQFF.

The genes are TRBV5-1 and TRBJ2-5; possible D gene TRBD1, 6 bases. The germline gives CDR1 SGHRS, CDR2 YFSETQ. V was shortened by 1 base and J by 5 bases, with 12 bases between the two germline ends. The CDR3 sequence is 14 residues long. The DNA for the CDR3 is TGCGCCAGCAGCTTGCAGGGGTTTCGGGAGACCCAGTACTTC. It yields the protein CASSLQGFRETQYF.

This clonotype turned up a few times. V and J are TRBV20-1 and TRBJ2-5; 10 positions agree with TRBD2. Germline V CDR1 and CDR2: DFQATT, SNEGSKA (reference sequence). CDR3 size: 19 residues. The ends lost 0 bases at V and 0 bases at J; junction bases unmatched: 13. The CDR3 coding sequence is TGCAGTGCTAGAGATCTGGCTAGCGGGGGCTTCGAGTACCAAGAGACCCAGTACTTC. This codes for CSARDLASGGFEYQETQYF.

V usage is TRBV30 and J usage is TRBJ1-5; TRBD1 matches at 8 bases. The CDR3 loop spans 13 amino acids. V lost 0 bases, J lost 7 bases, and 2 bases stayed unmatched. From germline, CDR1 is GTSNPN and CDR2 SVGIG (reference sequence). The CDR3 region is CAWSVPGGQPQHF. The DNA of the CDR3 is TGTGCCTGGAGTGTCCCAGGGGGCCAGCCCCAGCATTTT.

This clonotype was seen a handful of times. J is TRBJ2-3 and V is TRBV2; the match to TRBD2 covers 8 bases. Per the germline V gene, CDR1 is SNHLY and CDR2 is FYNNEI. The CDR3 loop spans 14 amino acids. V lost 11 bases to trimming and J lost 3 bases; unmatched junction nucleotides: 10. CDR3 in amino acids: CAGRGGPQTDTQYF. In DNA, the CDR3 is TGTGCCGGACGGGGGGGGCCACAGACAGATACGCAGTATTTT.

This clonotype was recorded many times. J is TRBJ2-7 and V is TRBV5-5, with 7 positions matching TRBD1. V trimming: 4 bases; J trimming: 1 base; junction bases outside the gene matches: 5. The CDR3 is 14 residues long. Per germline, CDR1 SGHKS and CDR2 YYEKEE (reference sequence). The CDR3 here is CASSLWTGSYEQYF. The CDR3 DNA reads TGTGCCAGCAGCCTATGGACAGGATCCTACGAGCAGTACTTC.

This clonotype has only a few counts. CDR3 coding DNA: TGTGCCAGCAGCTGGGACAGCCTTAATCAGCCCCAGCATTTT. Its protein product is CASSWDSLNQPQHF. The chain is built from TRBV12-3 or TRBV12-4 and TRBJ1-5; TRBD1 matches at 7 bases. Germline trimming cut 6 bases from V and 4 bases from J; bases unmatched to any gene: 6. This CDR3 has 14 residues.

This clonotype appeared a few times. V usage is TRBV3-1 and J usage is TRBJ1-6; 8 bases line up with TRBD1. Germline V gene sequence: CDR1 LGHDT, CDR2 YNNKEL (reference sequence). This CDR3 has 15 residues. Trimming cost V 2 bases and J 7 bases; bases outside gene matches: 4. The chain's CDR3 is CASSQQGAPNSPLHF. CDR3 in DNA: TGTGCCAGCAGCCAACAGGGGGCGCCGAATTCACCCCTCCACTTT. Full variable domain (missing parts from reference TRBV3-1 and TRBJ1-6): DTAVSQTPKYLVTQMGNDKSIKCEQNLGHDTMYWYKQDSKKFLKIMFSYNNKELIINETVPNRFSPKSPDKAHLNLHINSLELGDSAVYFCASSQQGAPNSPLHFGNGTRLTVT.

The J gene is TRBJ2-3, the V gene TRBV20-1; 8 bases map to TRBD2. The germline gives CDR1 DFQATT, CDR2 SNEGSKA (reference sequence). The V and J ends lost 1 base and 0 bases, in that order; junction bases with no gene match: 9. This CDR3 region has 17 residues. The CDR3 coding sequence is TGCAGTGCTAGAGGACCGGGACTAGTTGGGAGCACAGATACGCAGTATTTT. This sequence encodes CSARGPGLVGSTDTQYF.

This clonotype has a handful of counts. The V call is TRBV5-1, the J call TRBJ2-7; D is uncertain. CDR3 size: 13 residues. Trimming took off 2 bases at V and 3 bases at J, with 9 bases between the two ends. Germline CDR1 and CDR2: SGHRS and YFSETQ. The CDR3 bases are TGCGCCAGCAGCTTCCGACCCCTCTACGAGCAGTACTTC. As protein: CASSFRPLYEQYF.

This clonotype was observed a few times. The CDR3 bases are TGTGCCAGTAGTATAGATTGGAGCGGGTACGAGCAGTACTTC. Its translation: CASSIDWSGYEQYF. The chain recombines TRBV19 with TRBJ2-7, with D possibly matching TRBD2 (6 bases). The CDR3 is made up of 14 amino acids. V was pared by 0 bases and J by 4 bases, with 10 bases between. In germline, CDR1 is LNHDA, CDR2 SQIVND (reference sequence).